This TCR beta chain was obtained from a study of a mutant IDH1 vaccine in newly diagnosed glioma. For the study at large: Vaccination followed radiotherapy alone by 4-6 weeks, or accompanied temozolomide cycles. It was radiotherapy, temozolomide, or both that patients received previously, with most receiving both.

Time point denoted: week 23, last vaccination. Vaccinated patients received 300 ug of mutant IDH1 20-mer peptide per dose, with topical imiquimod. Per germline, CDR1 SEHNR and CDR2 FQNEAQ (reference sequence). This CDR3 spans 15 amino acids. V was pared by 5 bases and J by 4 bases, with 15 bases between. The sample holds one count of this clone. The antigen is unknown. Measured with immunoSEQ multiplex PCR; TCRdb has only the in-frame clones, and not every one. Of roughly 60,000 clones in the sample, 80% to 90% were seen once. This sequence was found in a man aged 30 to 45 with glioma. This sample comprised PBMCs, obtained from a glioma patient whose treatment included an IDH1 peptide vaccine. The chain employs TRBV7-9 and TRBJ1-3, with D uncertain. The CDR3 nucleotides are TGTGCCAGCAGCCCCCGACAATCGGGGGGAAACACCATATATTTT. As protein: CASSPRQSGGNTIYF.